The T cell receptor beta chain under discussion was sequenced for a study of T cell changes during pregnancy in multiple sclerosis. This CDR3 has 14 residues. CDR1 SNHLY and CDR2 FYNNEI come from the germline V gene. V shed 1 base and J shed 8 bases, with 14 bases lying between them. Repertoires were generated with immunoSEQ multiplex PCR, while TCRdb's copy carries only in-frame clones and drops some. The sample has more than 45,000 clones, around 94% seen once. The sequenced sample was CD4+ T cells from peripheral blood mononuclear cells, obtained in the first trimester of pregnancy. The chain recombines TRBV2 with TRBJ1-2; D not certain. This receptor was obtained from a female donor with multiple sclerosis, enrolled in a pregnancy study. As DNA, the CDR3 is TGTGCCAGCAGTGAAGGGAGGGATCCGAGGGGCTACACCTTC. Protein product: CASSEGRDPRGYTF. The variable domain in full, with the rest retrieved from reference TRBV2 and TRBJ1-2, is EPEVTQTPSHQVTQMGQEVILRCVPISNHLYFYWYRQILGQKVEFLVSFYNNEISEKSEIFDDQFSVERPDGSNFTLKIRSTKLEDSAMYFCASSEGRDPRGYTFGSGTRLTVV.